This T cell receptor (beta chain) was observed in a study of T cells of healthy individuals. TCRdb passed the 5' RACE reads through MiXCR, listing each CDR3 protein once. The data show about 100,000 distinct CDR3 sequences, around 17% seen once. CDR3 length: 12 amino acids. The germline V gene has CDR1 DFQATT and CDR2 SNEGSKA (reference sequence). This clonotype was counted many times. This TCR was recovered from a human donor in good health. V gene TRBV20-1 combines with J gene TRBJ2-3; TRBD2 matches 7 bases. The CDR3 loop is CRGGSRADTQYF. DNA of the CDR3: TGCAGGGGGGGGTCCCGGGCAGATACGCAGTATTTT.